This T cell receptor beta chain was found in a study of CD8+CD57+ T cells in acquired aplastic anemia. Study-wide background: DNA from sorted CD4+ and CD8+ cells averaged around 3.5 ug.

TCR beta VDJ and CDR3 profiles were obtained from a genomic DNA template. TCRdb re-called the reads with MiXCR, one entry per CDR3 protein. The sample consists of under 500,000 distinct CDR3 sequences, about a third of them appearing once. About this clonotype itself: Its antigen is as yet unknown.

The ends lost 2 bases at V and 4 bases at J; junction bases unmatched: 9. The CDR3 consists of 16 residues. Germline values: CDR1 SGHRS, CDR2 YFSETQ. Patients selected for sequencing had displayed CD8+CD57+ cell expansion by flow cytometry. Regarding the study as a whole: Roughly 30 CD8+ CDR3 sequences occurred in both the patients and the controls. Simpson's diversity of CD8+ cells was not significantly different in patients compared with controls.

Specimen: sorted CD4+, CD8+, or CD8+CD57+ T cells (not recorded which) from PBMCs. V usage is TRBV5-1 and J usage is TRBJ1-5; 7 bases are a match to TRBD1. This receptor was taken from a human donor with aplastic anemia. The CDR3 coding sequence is TGCGCCAGCAGCTTCTTTGGGGACAGAGGGAATCAGCCCCAGCATTTT. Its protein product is CASSFFGDRGNQPQHF.